This TCR beta chain was recorded in a study of PD-L1 blockade in urothelial cancer. At the level of the study: Blood analysis occurred 3 weeks (second dose) and 6 weeks after treatment start.

Some clones are missing from TCRdb's copy, which holds only in-frame ones; the method was immunoSEQ multiplex PCR. The data show more than 55,000 clones, about 86% seen once. Trimming took off 5 bases at V and 5 bases at J, with 11 bases between the two ends. Germline values: CDR1 MDHEN, CDR2 SYDVKM. This CDR3 is built from 13 residues. The material sequenced was PBMCs, taken around atezolizumab (anti-PD-L1) treatment. The J gene is TRBJ2-3, the V gene TRBV28; D might be TRBD1 (6 bases). This sequence was found in a man between 50 and 59 years old with urothelial cancer. The CDR3, as DNA: TGTGCCAGCAGTCCCCTCAGGGGAGATACGCAGTATTTT. Translated: CASSPLRGDTQYF.